Below are 6 T cell receptor beta chains sequenced from a single sample in a study of T cells in Graves' hyperthyroidism and ophthalmopathy. It was RNA transcripts that yielded the amplified TCR beta CDR3 regions. HTBI primers were the set used in a first-round RT-PCR of the TCR CDR3. MiXCR, run by TCRdb on the multiplex PCR reads, gives a single entry per CDR3 protein. The sample gives approximately 600,000 distinct CDR3 sequences, around 15% of which show up once; around 4% is in the top ten. The source material was blood. The receptors derive from a woman aged 30 to 39 with Graves' hyperthyroidism.

The chain has TRBV5-1 and TRBJ2-7; D is tentatively TRBD1 or TRBD2 (5 bases each). V lost 0 bases and J lost 1, with 11 bases in between. Per germline, CDR1 SGHRS and CDR2 YFSETQ. This CDR3 comprises 15 residues. This chain's CDR3 is CASSLGDASSYEQYF. CDR3 nucleotide sequence: TGCGCCAGCAGCTTGGGGGACGCCTCTTCCTACGAGCAGTACTTC.

Many counts were recorded for this clonotype. V usage is TRBV28 and J usage is TRBJ2-1; TRBD2 matches 8 bases. Germline V gene lookup returns CDR1 MDHEN and CDR2 SYDVKM. V shed 6 bases, J shed 10 bases, and the junction held 11 bases outside the gene matches. The CDR3 extends over 14 amino acids. Here the CDR3 reads CASSRRTSRGEQFF. CDR3 DNA: TGTGCCAGCAGCAGAAGGACTAGCAGGGGCGAGCAGTTCTTC.

This clonotype has a count of ten or more. The V gene is TRBV20-1, the J gene TRBJ2-7; D is unresolved. Per the germline V gene, CDR1 is DFQATT and CDR2 is SNEGSKA (reference sequence). The CDR3 totals 13 residues. Deletions cut 5 bases from V and 2 bases from J, with 13 bases between. Written as DNA, the CDR3 is TGCAGTGCTTATCGACAAGGAGCCTACGAGCAGTACTTC. It encodes CSAYRQGAYEQYF.

This clonotype was observed many times. The chain has TRBV7-6 and TRBJ2-7; TRBD1 might be the D (6 bases). Germline CDR1 reads SGHVS; CDR2 reads FNYEAQ. Trimming pared 7 bases from V and 5 bases from J, leaving 21 bases between. This CDR3 is 15 amino acids long. The CDR3 loop is CASTLSPTGIDEQYF. The CDR3 nucleotides are TGTGCCAGCACCCTTTCGCCAACAGGGATCGACGAGCAGTACTTC.

This clonotype has ten or more counts. V and J are TRBV18 and TRBJ1-1; D is unclear. Trimming shortened V by 3 bases and J by 1 base, and 9 bases separated the two germline ends. Germline assignment: CDR1 KGHSH and CDR2 LQKENI. The length of the CDR3 is 14 residues. This CDR3 reads CASSPPGWNTEAFF. The CDR3 nucleotides read TGTGCCAGCTCACCTCCAGGCTGGAACACTGAAGCTTTCTTT. The full variable domain, in which reference TRBV18 and TRBJ1-1 provide the parts outside the CDR3, is NAGVMQNPRHLVRRRGQEARLRCSPMKGHSHVYWYRQLPEEGLKFMVYLQKENIIDESGMPKERFSAEFPKEGPSILRIQQVVRGDSAAYFCASSPPGWNTEAFFGQGTRLTVV.

This clonotype was observed a handful of times. V usage is TRBV7-6 and J usage is TRBJ1-4; D ambiguous. Looked up from germline, CDR1 is SGHVS and CDR2 is FNYEAQ. This CDR3 spans 13 amino acids. V gave up 5 bases and J gave up 5 bases, with 9 bases separating them. The DNA for the CDR3 is TGTGCCAGCAGCCCCTTTGCGAATGAAAAACTGTTTTTT. Protein: CASSPFANEKLFF.